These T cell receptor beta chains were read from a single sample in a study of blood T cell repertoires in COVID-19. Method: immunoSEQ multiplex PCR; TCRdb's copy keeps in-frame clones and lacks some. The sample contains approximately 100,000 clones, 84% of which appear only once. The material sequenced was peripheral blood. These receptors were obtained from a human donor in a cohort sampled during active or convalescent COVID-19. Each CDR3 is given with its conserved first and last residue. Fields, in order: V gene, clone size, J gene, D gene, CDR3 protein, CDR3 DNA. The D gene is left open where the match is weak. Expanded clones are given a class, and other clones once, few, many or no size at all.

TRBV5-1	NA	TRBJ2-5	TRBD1	CASSTGQGGETQYF	TGCGCCAGCAGCACTGGACAGGGAGGAGAGACCCAGTACTTC
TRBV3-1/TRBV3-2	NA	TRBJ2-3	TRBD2	CASSRTGTSGGIESDFSSTDTQYF	TGTGCCAGCAGCCGGACCGGGACTAGCGGGGGAATTGAATCGGACTTTTCTAGCACAGATACGCAGTATTTT
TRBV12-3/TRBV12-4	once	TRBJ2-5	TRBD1	CASSGTGETQYF	TGTGCCAGCAGTGGGACAGGAGAGACCCAGTACTTC
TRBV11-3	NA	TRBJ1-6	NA	CASSLTGQGNSPLHF	TGTGCCAGCAGCTTGACGGGTCAGGGCAATTCACCCCTCCACTTT
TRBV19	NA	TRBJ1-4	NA	CASSISLSNEKLFF	TGTGCCAGTAGCATCTCTCTCAGTAATGAAAAACTGTTTTTT
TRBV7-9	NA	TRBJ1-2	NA	CASSSLPEQDLYGYTF	TGTGCCAGCAGCTCCCTCCCCGAACAGGATCTCTATGGCTACACCTTC
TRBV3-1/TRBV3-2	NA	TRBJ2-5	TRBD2	CASTGGGQETQYF	TGTGCCAGTACCGGGGGGGGCCAAGAGACCCAGTACTTC
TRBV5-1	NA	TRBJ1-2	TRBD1	CASSLEGQENYGYTF	TGCGCCAGCAGCTTGGAGGGACAGGAGAACTATGGCTACACCTTC
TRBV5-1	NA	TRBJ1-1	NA	CASSLEAGMNTEAFF	TGCGCCAGCAGCTTGGAGGCGGGAATGAACACTGAAGCTTTCTTT
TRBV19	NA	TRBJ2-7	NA	CASKSRDNSYEQYF	TGTGCCAGTAAATCCCGGGACAACTCCTACGAGCAGTACTTC
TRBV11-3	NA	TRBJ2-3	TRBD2	CASSKTSGGANTQYF	TGTGCCAGCAGCAAGACTAGCGGGGGGGCGAATACGCAGTATTTT
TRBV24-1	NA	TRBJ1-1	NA	CATSDAGMNTEAFF	TGTGCCACCAGTGATGCAGGGATGAACACTGAAGCTTTCTTT
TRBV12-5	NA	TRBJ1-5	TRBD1	CASGPEGALYNQPQHF	TGTGCTAGTGGACCAGAGGGGGCCCTATACAATCAGCCCCAGCATTTT
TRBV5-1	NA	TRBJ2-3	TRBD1	CASSLDPPLLTGGSTDTQYF	TGCGCCAGCAGCTTGGACCCGCCCCTCCTTACAGGGGGTAGCACAGATACGCAGTATTTT
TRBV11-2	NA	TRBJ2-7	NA	CASSPWDNQYEQYF	TGTGCCAGCAGCCCGTGGGACAACCAATACGAGCAGTACTTC
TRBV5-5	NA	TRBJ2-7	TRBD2	CASSLGLAGAFGYEQYF	TGTGCCAGCAGCTTGGGTCTAGCGGGGGCCTTTGGGTACGAGCAGTACTTC
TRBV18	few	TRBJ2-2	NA	CASSRAGGNTGELFF	TGTGCCAGCTCACGTGCTGGAGGTAACACCGGGGAGCTGTTTTTT
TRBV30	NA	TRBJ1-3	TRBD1	CAWCLGTAGNTIYF	TGTGCCTGGTGCCTCGGGACAGCCGGAAACACCATATATTTT
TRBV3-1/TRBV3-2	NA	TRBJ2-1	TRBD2	CASSMGLAGSGEQFF	TGTGCCAGCAGTATGGGACTAGCGGGGTCGGGTGAGCAGTTCTTC
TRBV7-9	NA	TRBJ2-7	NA	CASSLGGGAYEQYF	TGTGCCAGCAGCTTAGGGGGCGGGGCCTACGAGCAGTACTTC
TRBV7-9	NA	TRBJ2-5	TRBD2	CASSPGTSGYQETQYF	TGTGCCAGCAGCCCTGGGACTAGCGGGTACCAAGAGACCCAGTACTTC
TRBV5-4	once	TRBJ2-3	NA	CASSLEWEGGTDTQYF	TGTGCCAGCAGCTTGGAATGGGAAGGGGGCACAGATACGCAGTATTTT